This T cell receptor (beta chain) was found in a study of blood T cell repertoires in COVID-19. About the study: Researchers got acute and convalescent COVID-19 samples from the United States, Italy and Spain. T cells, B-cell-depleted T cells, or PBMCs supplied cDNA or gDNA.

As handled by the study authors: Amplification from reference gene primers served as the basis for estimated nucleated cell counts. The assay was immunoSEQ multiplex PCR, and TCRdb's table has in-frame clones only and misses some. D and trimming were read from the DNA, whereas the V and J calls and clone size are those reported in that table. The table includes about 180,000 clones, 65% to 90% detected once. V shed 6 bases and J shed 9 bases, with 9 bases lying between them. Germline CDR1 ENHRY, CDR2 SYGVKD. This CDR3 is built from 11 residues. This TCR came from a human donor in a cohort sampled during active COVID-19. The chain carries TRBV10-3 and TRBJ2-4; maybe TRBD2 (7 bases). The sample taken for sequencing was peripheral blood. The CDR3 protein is CAISRGAIQYF. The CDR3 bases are TGTGCCATCAGCCGGGGGGCCATTCAGTACTTC.